This T cell receptor (beta chain) was profiled in a study of shared clonotypes between healthy human individuals. Study findings and constraints: For sorted subsets, rarefaction showed incomplete sequencing despite large depth. Only blood underwent sampling, and tissue repertoires likely differ. Naive subsets usually exceeded memory subsets in estimated richness.

CD45RO-negative CD8 cells positively selected for CCR7 made up the naive population, which excluded terminally differentiated effector memory CD45RA+ cells. Donors were healthy HIV-negative adults without recent acute infections or vaccinations. On this clone itself: Its antigen is as yet unknown.

This table comes from immunoSEQ multiplex PCR, and its TCRdb copy is limited to in-frame clones, with some not included. The repertoire holds over 2 million clones, with around 96% as singletons. The CDR3 is 16 amino acids. Looked up from germline, CDR1 is MGHRA and CDR2 is YSYEKL. V lost 3 bases and J lost 10; bases outside the gene matches: 13. The TCR originated in a man younger than 30 in good health. The specimen sequenced was naive CD8+ T cells sorted from blood. The V gene is TRBV4-1, the J gene TRBJ2-1; TRBD2 agrees at 9 bases. CDR3: CASSHPRGAGGDEQFF. The CDR3 nucleotides are TGCGCCAGCAGCCACCCCAGGGGGGCGGGAGGGGACGAGCAGTTCTTC.